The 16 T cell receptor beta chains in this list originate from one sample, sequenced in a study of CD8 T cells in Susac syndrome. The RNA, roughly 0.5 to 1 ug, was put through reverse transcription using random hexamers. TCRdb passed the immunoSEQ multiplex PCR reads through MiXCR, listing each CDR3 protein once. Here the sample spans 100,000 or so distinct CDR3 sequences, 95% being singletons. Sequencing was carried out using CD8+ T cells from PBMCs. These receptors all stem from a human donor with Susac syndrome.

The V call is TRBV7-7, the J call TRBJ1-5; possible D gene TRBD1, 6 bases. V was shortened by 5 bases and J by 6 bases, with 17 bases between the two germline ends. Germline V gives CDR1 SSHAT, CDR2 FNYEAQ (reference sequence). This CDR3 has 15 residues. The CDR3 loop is CASSLRWGGLQPQHF. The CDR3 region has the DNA TGTGCCAGCAGCCTACGATGGGGGGGGCTTCAGCCCCAGCATTTT.

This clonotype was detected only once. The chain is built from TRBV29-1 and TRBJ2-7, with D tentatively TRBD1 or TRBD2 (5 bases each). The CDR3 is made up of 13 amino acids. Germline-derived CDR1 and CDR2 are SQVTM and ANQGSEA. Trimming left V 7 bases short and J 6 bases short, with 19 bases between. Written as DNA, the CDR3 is TGCAGCGCCCGGGACCCTTTTTTTTCCGAGCAGTACTTC. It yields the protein CSARDPFFSEQYF.

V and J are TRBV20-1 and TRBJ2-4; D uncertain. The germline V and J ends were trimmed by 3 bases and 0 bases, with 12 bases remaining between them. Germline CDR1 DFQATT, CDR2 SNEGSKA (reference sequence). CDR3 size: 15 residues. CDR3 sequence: CSASSASEAKNIQYF. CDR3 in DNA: TGCAGTGCTAGTAGTGCATCGGAAGCCAAAAACATTCAGTACTTC.

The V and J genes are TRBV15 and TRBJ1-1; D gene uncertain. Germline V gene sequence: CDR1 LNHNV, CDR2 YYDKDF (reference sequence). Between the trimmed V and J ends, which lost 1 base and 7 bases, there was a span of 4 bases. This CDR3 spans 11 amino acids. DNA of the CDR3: TGTGCCACCAGCAGAGGGTTTGAAGCTTTCTTT. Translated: CATSRGFEAFF.

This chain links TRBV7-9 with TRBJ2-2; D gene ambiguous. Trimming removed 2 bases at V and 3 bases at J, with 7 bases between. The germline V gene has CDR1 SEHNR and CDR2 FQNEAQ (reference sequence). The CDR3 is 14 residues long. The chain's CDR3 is CASSLSTYTGELFF. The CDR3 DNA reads TGTGCCAGCAGCTTATCCACATACACCGGGGAGCTGTTTTTT.

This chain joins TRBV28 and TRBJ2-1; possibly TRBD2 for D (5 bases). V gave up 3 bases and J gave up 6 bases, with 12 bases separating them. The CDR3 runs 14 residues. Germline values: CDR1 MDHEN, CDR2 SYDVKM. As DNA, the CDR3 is TGTGCCAGCAGTTTTACGGGGAGTGTCAATGAGCAGTTCTTC. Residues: CASSFTGSVNEQFF.

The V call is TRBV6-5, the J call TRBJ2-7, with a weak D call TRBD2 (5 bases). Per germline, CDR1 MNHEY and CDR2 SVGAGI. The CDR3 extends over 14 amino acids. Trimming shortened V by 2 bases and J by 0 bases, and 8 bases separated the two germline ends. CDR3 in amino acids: CASSYRESSYEQYF. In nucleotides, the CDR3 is TGTGCCAGCAGTTACAGGGAGAGCTCCTACGAGCAGTACTTC.

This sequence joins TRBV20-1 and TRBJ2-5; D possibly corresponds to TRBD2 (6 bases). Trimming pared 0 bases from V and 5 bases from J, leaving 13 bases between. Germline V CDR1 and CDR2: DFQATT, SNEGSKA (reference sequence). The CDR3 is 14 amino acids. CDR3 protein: CSARDFGGKETQYF. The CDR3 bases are TGCAGTGCTAGAGATTTTGGAGGGAAGGAGACCCAGTACTTC.

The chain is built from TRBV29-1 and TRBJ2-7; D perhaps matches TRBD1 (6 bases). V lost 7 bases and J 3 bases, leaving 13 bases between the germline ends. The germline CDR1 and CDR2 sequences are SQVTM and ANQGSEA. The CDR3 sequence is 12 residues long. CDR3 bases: TGCAGCGCCCGGGACACGAACTACGAGCAGTACTTC. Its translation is CSARDTNYEQYF.

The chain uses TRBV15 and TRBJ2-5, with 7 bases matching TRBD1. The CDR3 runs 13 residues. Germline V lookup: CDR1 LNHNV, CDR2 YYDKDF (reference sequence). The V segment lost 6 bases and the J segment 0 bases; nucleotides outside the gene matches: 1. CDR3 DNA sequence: TGTGCCACCAGTGACAGGGACCAAGAGACCCAGTACTTC. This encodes CATSDRDQETQYF.

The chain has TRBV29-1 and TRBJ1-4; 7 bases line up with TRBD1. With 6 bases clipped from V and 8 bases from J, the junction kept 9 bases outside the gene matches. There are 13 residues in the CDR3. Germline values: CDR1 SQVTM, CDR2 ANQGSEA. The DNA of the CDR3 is TGCAGCGTCACGACAGGGCCCGGGGAAAAACTGTTTTTT. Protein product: CSVTTGPGEKLFF.

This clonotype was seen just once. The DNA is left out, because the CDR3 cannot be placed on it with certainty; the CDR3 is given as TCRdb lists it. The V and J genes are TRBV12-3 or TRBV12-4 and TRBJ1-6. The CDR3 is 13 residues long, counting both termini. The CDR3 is CASSSSEGSPLHF.

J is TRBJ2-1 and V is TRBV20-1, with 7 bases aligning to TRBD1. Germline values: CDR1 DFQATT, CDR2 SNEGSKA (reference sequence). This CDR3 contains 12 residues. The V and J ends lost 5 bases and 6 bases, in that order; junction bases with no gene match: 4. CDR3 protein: CSAWDRSNEQFF. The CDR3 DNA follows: TGCAGTGCTTGGGACAGAAGCAATGAGCAGTTCTTC.

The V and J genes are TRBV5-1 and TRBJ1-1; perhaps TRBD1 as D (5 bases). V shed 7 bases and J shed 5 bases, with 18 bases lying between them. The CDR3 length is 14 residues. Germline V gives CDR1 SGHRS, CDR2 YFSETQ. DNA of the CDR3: TGCGCCAGCGGGGATGGGACGGACGTTACTGAAGCTTTCTTT. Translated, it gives CASGDGTDVTEAFF.

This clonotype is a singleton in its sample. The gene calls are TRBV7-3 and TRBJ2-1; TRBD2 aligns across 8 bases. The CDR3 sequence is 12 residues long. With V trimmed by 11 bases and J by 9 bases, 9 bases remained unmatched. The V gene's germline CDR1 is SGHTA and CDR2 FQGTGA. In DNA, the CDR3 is TGTGCCGTCCCGGGACTAGGGTCTGAGCAGTTCTTC. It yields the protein CAVPGLGSEQFF.

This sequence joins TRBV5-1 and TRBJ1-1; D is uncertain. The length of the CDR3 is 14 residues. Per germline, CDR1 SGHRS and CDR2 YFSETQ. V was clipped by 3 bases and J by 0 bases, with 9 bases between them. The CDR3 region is CASSSELMNTEAFF. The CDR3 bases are TGCGCCAGCAGCTCTGAGTTAATGAACACTGAAGCTTTCTTT.